This T cell receptor (beta chain) was recorded in a study of type 1 regulatory T cells. Study in general: This in vitro CD4 product, T-allo10, is enriched for Tr1 cells and alloantigen-specific.

TCRdb re-called the reads with MiXCR, one entry per CDR3 protein. The sample has tens of thousands of distinct CDR3 sequences, approximately 77% seen once. Looked up from germline, CDR1 is SGHTA and CDR2 is FQGNSA. The CDR3 spans 13 residues. Trimming took 3 bases from V and 2 from J, leaving 7 bases between them. As regards this clonotype: What it binds is unknown.

The chain combines TRBV7-2 with TRBJ1-1; no reliable D call. The receptor was derived from a human donor in good health. Sequences were obtained from cultured T cells, either the whole culture or a sorted T cell fraction (not recorded which). The subset here: Tr1-enriched cell product generated in vitro against host alloantigens. CDR3 nucleotide sequence: TGTGCCAGCAGCTTTGTATCTAACACTGAAGCTTTCTTT. Protein product: CASSFVSNTEAFF.